The 20 T cell receptor beta chains listed next were all sequenced from one sample in a study of blood T cell repertoires in COVID-19. TCRdb keeps only in-frame clones here, not all; method: immunoSEQ multiplex PCR. This repertoire shows hundreds of thousands of clones, roughly 87% found once; its top ten account for roughly 1%. Specimen: PBMCs or T cells enriched from blood (not recorded which). These receptor sequences come from a woman younger than 45 who had recovered from COVID-19.

J is TRBJ1-2 and V is TRBV7-9; 7 positions agree with TRBD1. The junction had 8 bases not matched to a gene; V was cut back by 5 bases and J by 2 bases. The V gene's germline CDR1 is SEHNR and CDR2 FQNEAQ (reference sequence). The length of the CDR3 is 15 residues. The CDR3: CASSPQQTGNYGYTF. DNA of the CDR3: TGTGCCAGCAGCCCTCAACAGACAGGGAACTATGGCTACACCTTC.

The gene calls are TRBV4-2 and TRBJ2-7, with D tentatively TRBD1 (6 bases). Trimming took off 0 bases at V and 3 bases at J, with 12 bases between the two ends. The V gene's germline CDR1 is LGHNA and CDR2 YNFKEQ. CDR3 size: 15 residues. The CDR3 is CASSQEKTGSYEQYF. The CDR3 region has the DNA TGTGCCAGCAGCCAAGAAAAGACAGGAAGCTACGAGCAGTACTTC.

This rearrangement joins TRBV7-9 to TRBJ1-5; 10 bases fit TRBD1. Germline-derived CDR1 and CDR2 are SEHNR and FQNEAQ (reference sequence). The trim removed 0 bases at V and 0 bases at J, leaving 8 bases unmatched. The CDR3 has 19 residues. CDR3 protein: CASSLAMGTGVLSNQPQHF. The CDR3 DNA sequence: TGTGCCAGCAGCTTAGCGATGGGGACAGGGGTCCTTAGCAATCAGCCCCAGCATTTT.

The CDR3 spells CASSLPGGGTDTQYF. In DNA, the CDR3 is TGTGCCAGCAGCTTGCCAGGGGGCGGCACAGATACGCAGTATTTT. V gene TRBV5-4 combines with J gene TRBJ2-3, with 8 nucleotides matching TRBD1. V lost 1 base, J lost 1 base, and 2 bases stayed unmatched. Germline CDR1 is SGHNT and CDR2 is YYREEE (reference sequence). There are 15 residues in the CDR3.

Remarks on this clone: The same CDR3 also results from other DNA sequences found in this sample. The chain joins TRBV19 to TRBJ2-7; 9 nucleotides align to TRBD1. Germline lookup yields CDR1 LNHDA and CDR2 SQIVND (reference sequence). J lost 3 bases, V lost 4 bases, and 4 bases had no gene match. This CDR3 has 14 amino acids. The CDR3 bases are TGTGCCAGTAGTACGGGACAGGGAGGCTACGAGCAGTACTTC. Encoded protein: CASSTGQGGYEQYF.

The chain is built from TRBV11-2 and TRBJ1-6, with TRBD1 identical over 8 bases. The CDR3 is 16 amino acids. With V trimmed by 0 bases and J by 7 bases, 5 bases remained unmatched. The germline CDR1 and CDR2 sequences are SGHAT and FQNNGV. The CDR3 DNA sequence: TGTGCCAGCAGCTTAGATTCGGCAGGGGGCAATTCACCCCTCCACTTT. This translates into CASSLDSAGGNSPLHF.

This chain joins TRBV19 and TRBJ1-4, with D hard to call. The CDR3 totals 16 residues. CDR1 and CDR2 (germline): LNHDA, SQIVND (reference sequence). V was clipped by 4 bases and J by 8 bases, with 20 bases between them. The CDR3 is CASSNGPQGSGEKLFF. DNA of the CDR3: TGTGCCAGTAGTAACGGCCCCCAAGGGAGTGGGGAAAAACTGTTTTTT.

The V and J genes are TRBV3-1 (or the pseudogene TRBV3-2) and TRBJ2-1, with TRBD2 matching over 10 bases. Per germline, CDR1 LGHDT and CDR2 YNNKEL (reference sequence). Trimming removed 5 bases from V and 2 bases from J; junction bases left unmatched: 3. The CDR3 is 15 residues long. Here the CDR3 reads CASSALAGAYNEQFF. The CDR3 nucleotides are TGTGCCAGCAGCGCCCTAGCGGGGGCCTACAATGAGCAGTTCTTC.

This clone was found once. J is TRBJ1-2 and V is TRBV10-2, with TRBD1 matching 8 bases. The V gene's germline CDR1 is WSHSY and CDR2 SAAADI. CDR3 length equals 16 residues. J gave up 4 bases and V 4 bases, and 11 bases lay outside the gene matches. CDR3: CASSGAGGEYGYGYTF. The DNA of the CDR3 is TGCGCCAGCAGTGGGGCAGGGGGCGAGTACGGCTATGGCTACACCTTC.

The V gene is TRBV18, the J gene TRBJ1-4; 7 positions agree with TRBD1. Germline V CDR1 and CDR2: KGHSH, LQKENI. This CDR3 is 15 amino acids long. Losses at the gene ends were 3 bases for V and 7 bases for J; bases not matched to a gene: 8. CDR3 bases: TGTGCCAGCTCACCGGACAGGTCTTTAGGTGAAAAACTGTTTTTT. Amino acids: CASSPDRSLGEKLFF.

In its sample, this clone was seen once. This sequence joins TRBV5-4 and TRBJ2-5, with D possibly being TRBD1 (5 bases). The germline V and J ends were trimmed by 4 bases and 3 bases, with 13 bases remaining between them. Germline lookup yields CDR1 SGHNT and CDR2 YYREEE (reference sequence). The CDR3 has 14 amino acids. CDR3 loop: CASSQTAQEETQYF. CDR3 nucleotide sequence: TGTGCCAGCAGCCAGACCGCACAGGAAGAGACCCAGTACTTC.

V is TRBV28 and J is TRBJ1-2; TRBD1 might be the D (6 bases). Germline V gene lookup returns CDR1 MDHEN and CDR2 SYDVKM. This CDR3 comprises 13 residues. The germline V and J ends were trimmed by 7 bases and 4 bases, with 13 bases remaining between them. The CDR3 DNA reads as TGTGCCAGCAAACTTACAGGGACCTATGGCTACACCTTC. This encodes CASKLTGTYGYTF.

The chain combines TRBV6-5 with TRBJ1-6; 8 bases are a match to TRBD1. The V and J ends lost 2 bases and 9 bases, in that order; junction bases with no gene match: 6. Germline assignment: CDR1 MNHEY and CDR2 SVGAGI. This CDR3 has 15 residues. In DNA, the CDR3 is TGTGCCAGCAGTTACGGTCAGGGGGCGAGTTCACCCCTCCACTTT. Residues: CASSYGQGASSPLHF.

The table lists this clone with a count of one. V and J are TRBV30 and TRBJ2-7, with TRBD1 identical over 7 bases. J lost 4 bases, V lost 1 base, and 1 base had no gene match. This CDR3 contains 12 residues. Germline lookup yields CDR1 GTSNPN and CDR2 SVGIG (reference sequence). The CDR3 region is CAWSEGQYEQYF. DNA for the CDR3: TGTGCCTGGAGTGAGGGACAGTACGAGCAGTACTTC.

V and J are TRBV5-1 and TRBJ1-6; possible D gene TRBD1, 5 bases. Germline CDR1 SGHRS, CDR2 YFSETQ. With 0 bases removed from V and 7 bases from J, the gap between germline ends came to 11 bases. The CDR3 is 15 amino acids. The CDR3 spells CASSLGQGKNSPLHF. The CDR3 nucleotides read TGCGCCAGCAGCTTGGGCCAGGGTAAAAATTCACCCCTCCACTTT. Drawing the rest from reference TRBV5-1 and TRBJ1-6, the complete variable domain is KAGVTQTPRYLIKTRGQQVTLSCSPISGHRSVSWYQQTPGQGLQFLFEYFSETQRNKGNFPGRFSGRQFSNSRSEMNVSTLELGDSALYLCASSLGQGKNSPLHFGNGTRLTVT.

This chain links TRBV2 with TRBJ1-4; tentative D call: TRBD1 (6 bases). The CDR3 totals 16 residues. Germline CDR1 reads SNHLY; CDR2 reads FYNNEI. V was shortened by 6 bases and J by 6 bases, with 20 bases between the two germline ends. As DNA, the CDR3 is TGTGCCAGCAGCGCTCAGGGACATGTGGGGGATGAAAAACTGTTTTTT. This encodes CASSAQGHVGDEKLFF.

CDR3 sequence reads: CASSPRGMNTEAFF. The CDR3 coding sequence is TGTGCCAGCAGCCCCCGGGGAATGAACACTGAAGCTTTCTTT. The chain uses TRBV6-6 and TRBJ1-1; D uncertain. V lost 6 bases and J 0 bases, leaving 11 bases between the germline ends. Germline CDR1 and CDR2: MNHNY and SVGAGI (reference sequence). The CDR3 spans 14 residues.

This chain uses TRBV7-9 with TRBJ1-1; D not certain. In germline, CDR1 is SEHNR, CDR2 FQNEAQ (reference sequence). This CDR3 is 13 amino acids long. Trimming took 1 base from V and 4 from J, leaving 7 bases between them. As DNA, the CDR3 is TGTGCCAGCAGCTTAGATGAGGGCACTGAAGCTTTCTTT. It translates to CASSLDEGTEAFF. The whole variable domain, filled in from reference TRBV7-9 and TRBJ1-1, reads DTGVSQNPRHKITKRGQNVTFRCDPISEHNRLYWYRQTLGQGPEFLTYFQNEAQLEKSRLLSDRFSAERPKGSFSTLEIQRTEQGDSAMYLCASSLDEGTEAFFGQGTRLTVV.

The chain has TRBV5-8 and TRBJ1-5; 8 positions agree with TRBD1. V trimming: 4 bases; J trimming: 3 bases; junction bases outside the gene matches: 6. The CDR3 runs 15 residues. Per the germline V gene, CDR1 is SGHTS and CDR2 is YDEGEE. CDR3 amino acids: CASSPGQANNQPQHF. CDR3 coding DNA: TGTGCCAGCAGCCCGGGACAGGCTAACAATCAGCCCCAGCATTTT.

The rearrangement links TRBV11-2 to TRBJ2-5, with 9 bases that match TRBD2. The CDR3 is 18 residues long. Unmatched junction bases numbered 17, after V lost 5 bases and J lost 4 bases. Germline V gene sequence: CDR1 SGHAT, CDR2 FQNNGV. For the CDR3, the DNA is TGTGCCAGCAGCCCAACCGTTGGGGGCGGGGGGGCCCCAGAGACCCAGTACTTC. Translating gives CASSPTVGGGGAPETQYF.